A single sample is the source of the 15 T cell receptor beta chains below, sequenced in a study of T cells after yellow fever vaccination. One entry per CDR3 protein results from TCRdb running MiXCR on the 5' RACE reads. The repertoire holds more than 450,000 distinct CDR3 sequences, with just over 20% as singletons. Source: PBMCs, taken roughly 20 days after the first yellow fever vaccination. The receptor source for this set is a man aged 18 to 30 who received the YFV17D yellow fever vaccine.

This clonotype was seen more than once but under ten times. CDR3 DNA sequence: TGCGCCAGCAGCGCGAGTGGGGCTAGCGGGGGGGGCACAGATACGCAGTATTTT. Its translation is CASSASGASGGGTDTQYF. V and J are TRBV5-1 and TRBJ2-3, with 12 bases aligning to TRBD2. CDR1 is SGHRS, CDR2 YFSETQ, per germline. This CDR3 contains 18 residues. The V segment lost 4 bases and the J segment 1 base; nucleotides outside the gene matches: 10. Looking up the rest from reference TRBV5-1 and TRBJ2-3 gives the full variable domain: KAGVTQTPRYLIKTRGQQVTLSCSPISGHRSVSWYQQTPGQGLQFLFEYFSETQRNKGNFPGRFSGRQFSNSRSEMNVSTLELGDSALYLCASSASGASGGGTDTQYFGPGTRLTVL.

The V and J genes are TRBV18 and TRBJ2-1; D could derive from TRBD1 or TRBD2 (5 bases each). This CDR3 comprises 15 residues. The germline gives CDR1 KGHSH, CDR2 LQKENI. The V end lost 3 bases, the J end lost 1 base, and 10 bases lay between the germline ends. The CDR3 DNA follows: TGTGCCAGCTCACCGGGGGAACAGTCCTACAATGAGCAGTTCTTC. It encodes CASSPGEQSYNEQFF.

This clonotype has a handful of counts. The chain joins TRBV18 to TRBJ1-1; 7 nucleotides agree with TRBD1. The CDR3 is made up of 14 amino acids. V trimming: 4 bases; J trimming: 4 bases; junction bases outside the gene matches: 6. Per the germline V gene, CDR1 is KGHSH and CDR2 is LQKENI. CDR3 in amino acids: CASSLGTALTEAFF. For the CDR3, the DNA is TGTGCCAGCTCACTTGGGACAGCCCTCACTGAAGCTTTCTTT.

This clonotype was counted a few times. The chain links TRBV6-4 to TRBJ2-7; 13 nucleotides align to TRBD2. V shed 5 bases, J shed 3 bases, and the junction held 10 bases outside the gene matches. Looked up from germline, CDR1 is MRHNA and CDR2 is SNTAGT. The CDR3 has 17 amino acids. CDR3 DNA sequence: TGTGCCAGCAGTACTACTAGCGGGGGGGTCCCTAACTACGAGCAGTACTTC. As protein: CASSTTSGGVPNYEQYF.

The V call is TRBV11-1, the J call TRBJ2-1, with D perhaps matching TRBD1 or TRBD2 (7 bases each). The germline CDR1 and CDR2 sequences are SGHAT and FQDESV (reference sequence). This CDR3 region has 18 residues. Trimming cost V 5 bases and J 5 bases, with 25 bases left between them. The chain's CDR3 is CASSTPSGASGTDNEQFF. In DNA form, the CDR3 reads TGTGCCAGCAGCACTCCGTCGGGGGCCAGCGGGACAGACAATGAGCAGTTCTTC. Variable domain in full (rest from reference TRBV11-1 and TRBJ2-1): EAEVAQSPRYKITEKSQAVAFWCDPISGHATLYWYRQILGQGPELLVQFQDESVVDDSQLPKDRFSAERLKGVDSTLKIQPAELGDSAMYLCASSTPSGASGTDNEQFFGPGTRLTVL.

This clonotype was counted many times. The chain links TRBV20-1 to TRBJ2-7; D call uncertain. Germline loops: CDR1 DFQATT, CDR2 SNEGSKA (reference sequence). Trimming removed 1 base from V and 6 bases from J, with 13 bases in between. CDR3 length: 13 amino acids. The DNA of the CDR3 is TGCAGTGCTAGAGCGTGGAGTCGGCTCGAGCAGTACTTC. The encoded protein is CSARAWSRLEQYF.

The chain is built from TRBV7-2 and TRBJ2-5; D uncertain. The CDR3 spans 14 residues. Germline-derived CDR1 and CDR2 are SGHTA and FQGNSA. Trimming stripped 2 bases from V and 5 bases from J, with 12 bases between. CDR3 sequence reads: CASSLTWVGETQYF. The CDR3 coding sequence is TGTGCCAGCAGCTTAACGTGGGTTGGGGAGACCCAGTACTTC.

This clonotype has a handful of counts. This chain uses TRBV12-3 or TRBV12-4 with TRBJ2-3, with TRBD1 identical over 9 bases. V gave up 2 bases and J gave up 3 bases; unmatched junction bases: 24. The CDR3 consists of 22 residues. CDR3 loop: CASSLTPGQGQFGTHRTDTQYF. In DNA, the CDR3 is TGTGCCAGCAGTTTAACCCCGGGACAGGGCCAATTCGGGACTCACCGGACAGATACGCAGTATTTT.

V and J are TRBV2 and TRBJ1-6; D remains unclear. This CDR3 contains 11 residues. Trimming stripped 6 bases from V and 10 bases from J, with 7 bases between. The germline V gene has CDR1 SNHLY and CDR2 FYNNEI. The CDR3 DNA reads as TGTGCCAGCAGGGACTCCTCACCCCTCCACTTT. Residues: CASRDSSPLHF. Drawing the rest from reference TRBV2 and TRBJ1-6, the complete variable domain is EPEVTQTPSHQVTQMGQEVILRCVPISNHLYFYWYRQILGQKVEFLVSFYNNEISEKSEIFDDQFSVERPDGSNFTLKIRSTKLEDSAMYFCASRDSSPLHFGNGTRLTVT.

The chain links TRBV7-2 to TRBJ2-5, with D tentatively TRBD1 (6 bases). The CDR3 length is 14 residues. Germline CDR1 SGHTA, CDR2 FQGNSA. V was trimmed by 1 base and J by 4 bases, leaving 10 bases between them. Written as DNA, the CDR3 is TGTGCCAGCAGCTTAGAGCAGGGGTTAGAGACCCAGTACTTC. Protein: CASSLEQGLETQYF.

V and J are TRBV4-1 and TRBJ1-2; TRBD1 matches 9 bases. Trimming cost V 1 base and J 6 bases; bases outside gene matches: 0. Germline V lookup: CDR1 MGHRA, CDR2 YSYEKL. The CDR3 loop spans 13 amino acids. The CDR3 is CASSQGTGDGYTF. The CDR3 DNA sequence: TGCGCCAGCAGCCAAGGGACAGGGGATGGCTACACCTTC.

The genes are TRBV5-1 and TRBJ1-1; D possibly corresponds to TRBD1 (6 bases). V dropped 4 bases and J dropped 11 bases, with 15 bases sitting between them. Germline loops: CDR1 SGHRS, CDR2 YFSETQ. The CDR3 totals 12 residues. The CDR3 DNA sequence: TGCGCCAGCAGCCCGGAGGGGGGTGGTGCTTTCTTT. This codes for CASSPEGGGAFF.

The chain joins TRBV4-3 to TRBJ2-1; a weak D match, TRBD1 (6 bases). This CDR3 has 15 amino acids. Trimming removed 1 base from V and 8 bases from J, with 15 bases in between. Germline values: CDR1 LGHNA, CDR2 YSLEER. The CDR3 reads CASSQGGLILDEQFF. The CDR3 nucleotides read TGCGCCAGCAGCCAAGGGGGGCTCATTTTGGATGAGCAGTTCTTC.

This clonotype was counted a few times. This rearrangement joins TRBV4-3 to TRBJ1-5; D unclear. Trimming removed 0 bases from V and 5 bases from J, with 5 bases in between. CDR1 LGHNA and CDR2 YSLEER come from the germline V gene. The CDR3 spans 13 residues. Here the CDR3 DNA reads TGCGCCAGCAGCCAAGAGTGGTATCAGCCCCAGCATTTT. Translation gives CASSQEWYQPQHF.

The gene calls are TRBV5-1 and TRBJ2-1, with TRBD2 identical over 9 bases. This CDR3 has 16 amino acids. Unmatched junction bases numbered 9, after V lost 0 bases and J lost 8 bases. CDR1 and CDR2 (germline): SGHRS, YFSETQ. The CDR3 region has the DNA TGCGCCAGCAGCTTGGCCAACAGCGGGGGGCTCGATGAGCAGTTCTTC. This codes for CASSLANSGGLDEQFF. Full variable domain (outside the CDR3, taken from reference TRBV5-1 and TRBJ2-1): KAGVTQTPRYLIKTRGQQVTLSCSPISGHRSVSWYQQTPGQGLQFLFEYFSETQRNKGNFPGRFSGRQFSNSRSEMNVSTLELGDSALYLCASSLANSGGLDEQFFGPGTRLTVL.